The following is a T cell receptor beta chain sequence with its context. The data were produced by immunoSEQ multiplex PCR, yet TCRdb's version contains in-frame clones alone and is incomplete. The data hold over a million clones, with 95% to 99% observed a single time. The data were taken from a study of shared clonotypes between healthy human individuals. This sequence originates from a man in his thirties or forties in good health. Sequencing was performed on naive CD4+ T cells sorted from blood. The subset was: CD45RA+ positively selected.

This CDR3 is CTSSPVGPRGAFF. CDR3 coding DNA: TGCACCAGCAGCCCCGTCGGCCCTAGGGGAGCTTTCTTT. The chain uses TRBV1 and TRBJ1-1; the D call TRBD1 from the table was never checked on the DNA. TRBV1 is described as a pseudogene. CDR3 size: 13 residues.